This TCR beta chain was identified during a study of blood T cells in healthy people across ages. Isolation yielded PBMCs, at least 7 million per sample, in every case. Combining a sample-barcoded 5' primer with a J-beta primer mix, a second PCR ran for roughly 6 to 11 cycles. All cDNA molecules were each tagged by a template-switch adaptor with 12 random nucleotides. TCRdb itself ran the 5' RACE reads through MiXCR, one entry per CDR3 protein. This table has over 1.5 million distinct CDR3 sequences, about 50% appearing once. For this clonotype: Its antigen is unidentified.

The study, taken as a whole, reports: Researchers deemed the diversity estimates from one million T cells underestimates.

V was shortened by 0 bases and J by 2 bases, with 11 bases between the two germline ends. CDR3 length: 14 residues. From germline, CDR1 is DFQATT and CDR2 SNEGSKA (reference sequence). Sample: blood. The V call is TRBV20-1, the J call TRBJ2-7; D not resolved. This clonotype was sampled from a middle-aged woman in good health. CDR3 nucleotide sequence: TGCAGTGCTAGAGAAGGGTTTAGTACCTACGAGCAGTACTTC. Translation: CSAREGFSTYEQYF.